This T cell receptor (beta chain) was documented in a study of graft-versus-host responses after intestinal transplantation. Broader study findings: Patients who carried graft-donor T cell macrochimerism also had high graft-versus-host to host-versus-graft clonal ratios in their allografts.

From germline, CDR1 is SGHTA and CDR2 FQGNSA. V lost 2 bases and J 1 base, leaving 8 bases between the germline ends. This CDR3 comprises 14 residues. To note about this clone: Its antigen is not identified.

Profiling relied on immunoSEQ multiplex PCR, and the TCRdb table lists in-frame clones only, not all of them. The sample has about 47,000 clones; less than 95% are singletons. This TCR came from a human patient who received an intestinal transplant, so some T cells may come from the graft donor. This specimen was PBMCs, taken around 350 days after intestinal transplant. The chain uses TRBV7-2 and TRBJ1-1; D not certain. In nucleotides, the CDR3 is TGTGCCAGCAGCTTAACGGGTGGGAACACTGAAGCTTTCTTT. Translation gives CASSLTGGNTEAFF.